This TCR beta chain was identified during a study of blood T cell repertoires in COVID-19. Study in general: Samples representing acute and convalescent COVID-19 were sourced from the United States, Italy and Spain. PBMCs, B-cell-depleted T cells, or T cells were the source of the cDNA or gDNA that made up the material.

This clone was counted a few times. In the study's own analysis: Researchers report that nucleated cell counts were estimated from reference gene primer amplification. Profiled with immunoSEQ multiplex PCR; TCRdb holds only in-frame clones, not every one. That table furnishes V, J and clone size, whereas the DNA furnished D and trimming. The top ten clones hold over 14% of a sample with 200,000 to 250,000 clones, roughly 79% of them seen once. The CDR3 is 12 amino acids. CDR1 and CDR2 from the germline V gene are SGHTA and FQGNSA. The V end was cut by 7 bases, the J end by 5 bases, with 11 bases between.

The sequencing sample was made of PBMCs or T cells enriched from blood (not recorded which). The gene calls are TRBV7-2 and TRBJ1-1; D gene uncertain. This clonotype was sampled from a man aged 35 to 55 who had recovered from COVID-19. The CDR3, as DNA: TGTGCCAGCACCCGACTCACGACTGAAGCTTTCTTT. The encoded protein is CASTRLTTEAFF.